This T cell receptor beta chain came from a study of cytomegalovirus exposure and HLA in healthy donors. Broader study findings: TCR association rates varied by HLA locus in a later analysis, with DRB1 highest and HLA-C lowest.

This PCR relied on a set of 60 Vbeta primers and 13 Jbeta primers. Clones were sequenced by immunoSEQ multiplex PCR, and TCRdb holds only the in-frame ones, with some missing. The table lists around 120,000 clones, around 80% of them singletons. Participants comprised healthy donors of bone marrow. Worth noting for this clone: Its antigen is currently unknown.

This clonotype was obtained from a middle-aged woman in good health and CMV-seropositive. The source material was PBMCs.

The DNA for the CDR3 is TGTGCCAGCAGTTACAGACTAGGTACAGATACGCAGTATTTT. It translates to CASSYRLGTDTQYF. The chain carries TRBV6-5 and TRBJ2-3; possible D gene TRBD2, 6 bases. The CDR3 length is 14 residues. V was trimmed by 2 bases and J by 3 bases, leaving 9 bases between them. Germline V gene sequence: CDR1 MNHEY, CDR2 SVGAGI.